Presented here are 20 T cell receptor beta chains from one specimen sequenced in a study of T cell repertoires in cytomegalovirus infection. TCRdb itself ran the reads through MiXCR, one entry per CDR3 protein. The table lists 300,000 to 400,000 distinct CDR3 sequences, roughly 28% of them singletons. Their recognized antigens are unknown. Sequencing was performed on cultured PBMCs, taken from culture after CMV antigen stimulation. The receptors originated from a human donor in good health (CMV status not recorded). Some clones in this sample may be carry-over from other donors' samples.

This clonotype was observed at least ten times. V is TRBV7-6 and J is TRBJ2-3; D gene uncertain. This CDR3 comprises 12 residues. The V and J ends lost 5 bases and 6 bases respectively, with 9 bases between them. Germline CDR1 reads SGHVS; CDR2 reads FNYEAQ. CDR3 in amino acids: CASSGPLDTQYF. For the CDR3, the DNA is TGTGCCAGCAGCGGGCCCCTGGATACGCAGTATTTT.

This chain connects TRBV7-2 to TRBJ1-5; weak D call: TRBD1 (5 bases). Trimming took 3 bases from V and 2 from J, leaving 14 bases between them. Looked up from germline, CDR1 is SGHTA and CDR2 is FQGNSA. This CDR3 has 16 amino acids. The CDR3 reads CASSLFFSRGNQPQHF. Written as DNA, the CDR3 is TGTGCCAGCAGCTTGTTTTTCAGCAGGGGCAATCAGCCCCAGCATTTT.

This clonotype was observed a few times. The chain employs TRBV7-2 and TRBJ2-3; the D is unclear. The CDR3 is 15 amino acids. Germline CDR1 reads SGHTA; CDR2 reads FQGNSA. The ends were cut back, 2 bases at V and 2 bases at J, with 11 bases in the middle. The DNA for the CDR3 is TGTGCCAGCAGCTTAAAACTGGGGTACACAGATACGCAGTATTTT. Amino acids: CASSLKLGYTDTQYF.

The CDR3 DNA sequence: TGTGCCAGCAGCTTATTCCGCAGGGGGCCTTCGAATGAGCAGTTCTTC. Amino acids: CASSLFRRGPSNEQFF. V usage is TRBV13 and J usage is TRBJ2-1; TRBD1 aligns across 8 bases. The CDR3 spans 16 residues. The ends lost 2 bases at V and 7 bases at J; junction bases unmatched: 10. Germline V gene lookup returns CDR1 PRHDT and CDR2 FYEKMQ (reference sequence).

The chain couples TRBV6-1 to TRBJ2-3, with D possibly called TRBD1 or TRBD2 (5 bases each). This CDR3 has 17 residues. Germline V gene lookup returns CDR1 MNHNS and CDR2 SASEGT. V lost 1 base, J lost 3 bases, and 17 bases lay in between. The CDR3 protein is CASSEGATGRKTDTQYF. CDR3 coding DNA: TGTGCCAGCAGTGAAGGTGCGACGGGACGAAAAACAGATACGCAGTATTTT.

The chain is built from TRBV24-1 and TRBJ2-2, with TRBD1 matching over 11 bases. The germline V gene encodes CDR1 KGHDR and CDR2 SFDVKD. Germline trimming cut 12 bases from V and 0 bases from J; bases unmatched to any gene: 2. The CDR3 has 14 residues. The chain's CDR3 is CAPGQGANTGELFF. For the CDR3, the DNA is TGTGCCCCGGGACAGGGGGCGAACACCGGGGAGCTGTTTTTT.

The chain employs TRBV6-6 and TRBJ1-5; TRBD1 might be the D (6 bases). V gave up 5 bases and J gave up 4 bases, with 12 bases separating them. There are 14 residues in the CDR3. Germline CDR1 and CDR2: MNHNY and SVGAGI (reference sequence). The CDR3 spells CASSNTGSNQPQHF. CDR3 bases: TGTGCCAGCAGTAACACAGGGAGTAATCAGCCCCAGCATTTT.

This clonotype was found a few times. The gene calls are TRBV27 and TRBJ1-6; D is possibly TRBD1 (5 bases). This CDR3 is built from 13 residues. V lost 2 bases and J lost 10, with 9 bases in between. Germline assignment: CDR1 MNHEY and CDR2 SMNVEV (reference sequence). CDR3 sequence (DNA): TGTGCCAGCAGTTTAGGGAGGGGCTCACCCCTCCACTTT. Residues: CASSLGRGSPLHF.

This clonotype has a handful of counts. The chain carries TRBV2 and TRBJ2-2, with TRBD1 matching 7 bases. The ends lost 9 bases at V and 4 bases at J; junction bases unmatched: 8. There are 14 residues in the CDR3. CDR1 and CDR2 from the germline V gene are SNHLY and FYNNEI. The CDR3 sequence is CARRGQDRTGELFF. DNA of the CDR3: TGTGCCAGAAGAGGACAGGACCGCACCGGGGAGCTGTTTTTT.

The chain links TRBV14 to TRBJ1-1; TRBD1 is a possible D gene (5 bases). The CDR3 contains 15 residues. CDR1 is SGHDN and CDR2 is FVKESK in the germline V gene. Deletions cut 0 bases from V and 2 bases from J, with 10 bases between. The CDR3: CASSQEWGVNTEAFF. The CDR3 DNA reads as TGTGCCAGCAGCCAAGAATGGGGGGTCAACACTGAAGCTTTCTTT.

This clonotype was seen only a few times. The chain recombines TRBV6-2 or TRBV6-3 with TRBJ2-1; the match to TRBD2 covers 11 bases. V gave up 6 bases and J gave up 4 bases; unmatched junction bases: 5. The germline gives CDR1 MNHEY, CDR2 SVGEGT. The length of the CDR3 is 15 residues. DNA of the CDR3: TGTGCCAGCAGAGAGACTAGCGGGAATTACAATGAGCAGTTCTTC. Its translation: CASRETSGNYNEQFF.

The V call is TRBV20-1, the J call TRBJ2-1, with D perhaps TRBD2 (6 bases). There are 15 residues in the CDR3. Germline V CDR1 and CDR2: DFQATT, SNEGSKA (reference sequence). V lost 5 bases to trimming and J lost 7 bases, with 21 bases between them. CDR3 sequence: CSAQTLGTGGNEQFF. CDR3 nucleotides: TGCAGTGCTCAGACCCTAGGGACTGGGGGGAATGAGCAGTTCTTC.

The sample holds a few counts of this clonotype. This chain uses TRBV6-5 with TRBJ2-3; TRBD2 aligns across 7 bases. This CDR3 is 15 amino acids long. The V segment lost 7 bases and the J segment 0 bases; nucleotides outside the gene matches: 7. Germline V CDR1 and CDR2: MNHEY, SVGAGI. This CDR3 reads CASTRGGISTDTQYF. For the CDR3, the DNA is TGTGCCAGCACGCGCGGGGGTATTAGCACAGATACGCAGTATTTT.

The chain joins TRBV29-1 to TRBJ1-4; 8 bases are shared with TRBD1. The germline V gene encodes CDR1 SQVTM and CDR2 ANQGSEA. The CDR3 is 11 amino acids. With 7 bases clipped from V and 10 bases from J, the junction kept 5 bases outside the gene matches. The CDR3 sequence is CSAGTGRKLFF. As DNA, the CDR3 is TGCAGCGCCGGGACAGGTAGAAAACTGTTTTTT. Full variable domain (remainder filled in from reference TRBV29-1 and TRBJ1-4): SAVISQKPSRDICQRGTSLTIQCQVDSQVTMMFWYRQQPGQSLTLIATANQGSEATYESGFVIDKFPISRPNLTFSTLTVSNMSPEDSSIYLCSAGTGRKLFFGSGTQLSVL.

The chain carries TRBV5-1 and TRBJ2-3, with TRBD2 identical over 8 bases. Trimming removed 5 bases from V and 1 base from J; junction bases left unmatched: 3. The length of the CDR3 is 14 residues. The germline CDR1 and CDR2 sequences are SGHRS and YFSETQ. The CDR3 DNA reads TGCGCCAGCAGGGTTAGCGGGGGCACAGATACGCAGTATTTT. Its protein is CASRVSGGTDTQYF.

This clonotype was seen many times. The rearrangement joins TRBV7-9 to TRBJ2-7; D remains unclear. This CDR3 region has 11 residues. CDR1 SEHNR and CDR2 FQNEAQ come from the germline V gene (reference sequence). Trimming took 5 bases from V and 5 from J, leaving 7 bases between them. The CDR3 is CASSRHHEQYF. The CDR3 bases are TGTGCCAGCAGCCGCCACCACGAGCAGTACTTC.

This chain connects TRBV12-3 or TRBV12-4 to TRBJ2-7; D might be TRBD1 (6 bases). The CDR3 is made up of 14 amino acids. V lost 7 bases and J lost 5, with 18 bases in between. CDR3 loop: CASTETTGLNEQYF. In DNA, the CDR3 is TGTGCCAGCACCGAAACTACAGGGTTGAACGAGCAGTACTTC.

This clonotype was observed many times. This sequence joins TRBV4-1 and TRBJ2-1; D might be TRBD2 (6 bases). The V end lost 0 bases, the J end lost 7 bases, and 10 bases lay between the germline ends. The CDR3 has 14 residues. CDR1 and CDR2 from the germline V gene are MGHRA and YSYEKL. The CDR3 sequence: CASSQDSAGNEQFF. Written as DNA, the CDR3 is TGCGCCAGCAGCCAAGATTCCGCGGGGAATGAGCAGTTCTTC.

The CDR3 DNA is TGTGCCTGGAGTCCACAGGGGTACAATGAGCAGTTCTTC. This codes for CAWSPQGYNEQFF. The chain recombines TRBV30 with TRBJ2-1; 7 nucleotides line up with TRBD1. CDR1 is GTSNPN, CDR2 SVGIG, per germline (reference sequence). V dropped 2 bases and J dropped 4; count of bases not matched to a gene: 2. The CDR3 covers 13 residues.

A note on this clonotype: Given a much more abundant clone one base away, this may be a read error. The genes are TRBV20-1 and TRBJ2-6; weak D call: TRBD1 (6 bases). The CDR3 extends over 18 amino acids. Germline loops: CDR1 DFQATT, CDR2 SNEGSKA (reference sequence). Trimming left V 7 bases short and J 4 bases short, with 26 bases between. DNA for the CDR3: TGCAGTGTCGCCTCAGGGGCGACATCCTCGTCAGGGGCCAACGTCCTGACTTTC. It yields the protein CSVASGATSSSGANVLTF.